These 3 T cell receptor beta chains share one sample of origin, sequenced in a study of T cell responses to AZD1222 COVID-19 vaccine. Sequencing used immunoSEQ multiplex PCR; TCRdb keeps in-frame clones, though not all of them. The sample contains 45,000 to 65,000 clones, roughly 89% of which appear only once. The material was peripheral blood, obtained 28 days after the second AZD1222 dose. The receptors here all came from an adult who received the AZD1222 COVID-19 vaccine.

The chain uses TRBV27 and TRBJ1-6; D remains ambiguous. This CDR3 is 15 amino acids long. V was clipped by 0 bases and J by 7 bases, with 10 bases between them. Germline CDR1 and CDR2: MNHEY and SMNVEV (reference sequence). CDR3 protein: CASSLSRAVNSPLHF. DNA for the CDR3: TGTGCCAGCAGTTTATCGAGGGCAGTCAATTCACCCCTCCACTTT.

V gene TRBV30 combines with J gene TRBJ2-1; 7 bases align to TRBD2. Trimming cost V 5 bases and J 5 bases; bases outside gene matches: 12. This CDR3 spans 15 amino acids. Germline V lookup: CDR1 GTSNPN, CDR2 SVGIG (reference sequence). The CDR3 protein is CAWARGEGIHNEQFF. The CDR3 DNA reads as TGTGCCTGGGCCCGGGGGGAGGGAATCCACAATGAGCAGTTCTTC.

The rearrangement links TRBV29-1 to TRBJ2-7; D gene ambiguous. The V end was cut by 3 bases, the J end by 0 bases, with 6 bases between. Looked up from germline, CDR1 is SQVTM and CDR2 is ANQGSEA. This CDR3 contains 12 residues. The CDR3 DNA reads TGCAGCGTTGAGGTGAGCTCCTACGAGCAGTACTTC. Amino acid sequence: CSVEVSSYEQYF.